This T cell receptor beta chain was identified in a study of cytomegalovirus exposure and HLA in healthy donors. Findings and limits, study-wide: A missense variant in DCLRE1C was later tied to TCR beta V- and J-gene trimming.

As concerns this clone: The antigen remains undetermined.

The germline V and J ends were trimmed by 1 base and 6 bases, with 10 bases remaining between them. This CDR3 contains 13 residues. Germline V gene lookup returns CDR1 SGHDN and CDR2 FVKESK. Primers: 60 Vbeta forward and 13 Jbeta reverse. TCRdb's copy holds only in-frame clones and misses some; the assay was immunoSEQ multiplex PCR. The sample gives about 100,000 clones, 65% to 85% of which show up once; approximately 2.2% is in the top ten. The V call is TRBV14, the J call TRBJ2-7, with D possibly matching TRBD2 (5 bases). The origin of this receptor is a man in his thirties or forties in good health and CMV-seronegative. Sequencing was done on a sample of PBMCs. DNA of the CDR3: TGTGCCAGCAGCCAAGTAATAGGGAGCGAGCAGTACTTC. This translates into CASSQVIGSEQYF.